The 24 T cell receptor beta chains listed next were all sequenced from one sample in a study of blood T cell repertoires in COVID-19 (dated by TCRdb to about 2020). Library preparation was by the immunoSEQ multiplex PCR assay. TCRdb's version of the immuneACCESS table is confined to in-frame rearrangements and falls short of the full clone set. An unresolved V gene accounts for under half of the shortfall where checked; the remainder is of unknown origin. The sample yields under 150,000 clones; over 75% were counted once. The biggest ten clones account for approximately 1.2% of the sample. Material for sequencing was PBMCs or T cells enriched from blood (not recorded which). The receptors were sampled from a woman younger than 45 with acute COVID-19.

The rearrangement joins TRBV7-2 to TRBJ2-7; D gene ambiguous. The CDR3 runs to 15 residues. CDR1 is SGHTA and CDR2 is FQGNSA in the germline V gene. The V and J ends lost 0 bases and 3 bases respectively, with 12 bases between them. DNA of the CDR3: TGTGCCAGCAGCTTAGCAGGCAGGCCGATCTACGAGCAGTACTTC. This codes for CASSLAGRPIYEQYF.

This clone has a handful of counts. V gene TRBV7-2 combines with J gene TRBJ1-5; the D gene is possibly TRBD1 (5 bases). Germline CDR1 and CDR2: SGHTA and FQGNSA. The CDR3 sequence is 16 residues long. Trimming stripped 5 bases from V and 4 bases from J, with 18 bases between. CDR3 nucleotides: TGTGCCAGCAGCCCCCTTAGGGGTAGCGGAAATCAGCCCCAGCATTTT. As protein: CASSPLRGSGNQPQHF.

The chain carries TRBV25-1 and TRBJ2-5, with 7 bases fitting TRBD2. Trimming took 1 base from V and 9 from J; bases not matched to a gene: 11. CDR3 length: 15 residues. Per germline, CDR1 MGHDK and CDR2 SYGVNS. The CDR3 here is CASSESGEGRPAQYF. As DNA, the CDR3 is TGTGCCAGCAGTGAATCTGGGGAGGGGCGACCGGCCCAGTACTTC.

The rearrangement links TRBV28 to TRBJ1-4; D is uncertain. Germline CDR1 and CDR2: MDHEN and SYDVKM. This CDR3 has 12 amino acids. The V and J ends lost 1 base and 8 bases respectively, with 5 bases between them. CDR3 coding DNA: TGTGCCAGCAGTTTATTTCAGGAAAAACTGTTTTTT. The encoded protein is CASSLFQEKLFF.

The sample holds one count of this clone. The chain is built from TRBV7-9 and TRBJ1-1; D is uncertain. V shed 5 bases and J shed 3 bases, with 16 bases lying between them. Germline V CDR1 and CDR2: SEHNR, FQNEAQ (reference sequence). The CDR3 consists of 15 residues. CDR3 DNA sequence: TGTGCCAGCAGCGGTGGTGAGGGCGGGTACACTGAAGCTTTCTTT. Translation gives CASSGGEGGYTEAFF.

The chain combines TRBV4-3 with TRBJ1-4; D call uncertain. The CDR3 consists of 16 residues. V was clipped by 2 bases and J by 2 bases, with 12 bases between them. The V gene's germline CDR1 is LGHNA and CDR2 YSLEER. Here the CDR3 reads CASSQISHSTNEKLFF. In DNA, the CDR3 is TGCGCCAGCAGCCAAATATCACACAGTACTAATGAAAAACTGTTTTTT.

CDR3 amino acids: CASSLRDQPQHF. For the CDR3, the DNA is TGTGCCAGTAGTTTGAGGGATCAGCCCCAGCATTTT. The chain couples TRBV19 to TRBJ1-5; D ambiguous. Trimming shortened V by 5 bases and J by 5 bases, and 7 bases separated the two germline ends. CDR3 length: 12 amino acids. Germline V gene sequence: CDR1 LNHDA, CDR2 SQIVND (reference sequence).

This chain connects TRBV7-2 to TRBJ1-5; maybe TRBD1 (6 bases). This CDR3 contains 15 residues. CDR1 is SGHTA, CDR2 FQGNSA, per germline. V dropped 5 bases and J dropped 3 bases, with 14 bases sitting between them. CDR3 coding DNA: TGTGCCAGCAGCGCTCTTGGACAGTTCAATCAGCCCCAGCATTTT. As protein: CASSALGQFNQPQHF.

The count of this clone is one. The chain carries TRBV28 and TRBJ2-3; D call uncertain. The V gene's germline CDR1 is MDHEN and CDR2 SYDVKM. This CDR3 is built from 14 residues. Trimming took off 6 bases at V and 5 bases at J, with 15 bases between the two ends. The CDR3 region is CASSPGVIVDTQYF. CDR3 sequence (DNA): TGTGCCAGCAGCCCAGGCGTGATCGTAGATACGCAGTATTTT.

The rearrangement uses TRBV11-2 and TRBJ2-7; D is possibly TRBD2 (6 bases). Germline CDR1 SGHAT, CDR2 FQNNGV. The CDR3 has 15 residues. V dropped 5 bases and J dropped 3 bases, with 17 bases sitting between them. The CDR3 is CASSKGRGLIYEQYF. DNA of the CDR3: TGTGCCAGCAGCAAAGGTCGGGGACTCATCTACGAGCAGTACTTC.

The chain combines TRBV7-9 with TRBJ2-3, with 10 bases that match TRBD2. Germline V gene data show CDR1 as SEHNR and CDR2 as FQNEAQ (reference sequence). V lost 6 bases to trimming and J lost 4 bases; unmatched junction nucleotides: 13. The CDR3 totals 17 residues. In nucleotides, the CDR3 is TGTGCCAGCAGACAGGCGAAAGGGACTAGCGTGGCAGATACGCAGTATTTT. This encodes CASRQAKGTSVADTQYF.

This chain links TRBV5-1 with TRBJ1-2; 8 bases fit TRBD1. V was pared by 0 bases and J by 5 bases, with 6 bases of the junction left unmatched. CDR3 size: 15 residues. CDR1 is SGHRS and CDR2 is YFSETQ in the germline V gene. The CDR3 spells CASSLAGQGAYGYTF. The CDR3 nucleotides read TGCGCCAGCAGCTTGGCGGGCCAGGGGGCATATGGCTACACCTTC.

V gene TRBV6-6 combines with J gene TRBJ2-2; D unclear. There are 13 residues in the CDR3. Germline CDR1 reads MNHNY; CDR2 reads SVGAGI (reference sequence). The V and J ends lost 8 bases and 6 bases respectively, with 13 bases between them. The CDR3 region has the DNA TGTGCCAGCTCCTTTATCGTGTCCGGGGAGCTGTTTTTT. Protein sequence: CASSFIVSGELFF.

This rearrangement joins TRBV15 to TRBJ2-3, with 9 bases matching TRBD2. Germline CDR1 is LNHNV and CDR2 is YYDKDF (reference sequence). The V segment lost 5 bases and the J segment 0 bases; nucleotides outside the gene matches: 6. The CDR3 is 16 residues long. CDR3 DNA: TGTGCCACCAGCGAGAGACTAGCGGCTAGCACAGATACGCAGTATTTT. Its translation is CATSERLAASTDTQYF. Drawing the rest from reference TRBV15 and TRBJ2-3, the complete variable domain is DAMVIQNPRYQVTQFGKPVTLSCSQTLNHNVMYWYQQKSSQAPKLLFHYYDKDFNNEADTPDNFQSRRPNTSFCFLDIRSPGLGDTAMYLCATSERLAASTDTQYFGPGTRLTVL.

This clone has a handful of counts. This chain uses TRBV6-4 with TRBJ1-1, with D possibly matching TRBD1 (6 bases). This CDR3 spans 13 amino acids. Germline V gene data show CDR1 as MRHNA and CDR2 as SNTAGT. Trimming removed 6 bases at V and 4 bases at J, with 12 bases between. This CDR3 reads CASRLTGGTEAFF. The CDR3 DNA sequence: TGTGCCAGCAGACTGACAGGCGGCACTGAAGCTTTCTTT.

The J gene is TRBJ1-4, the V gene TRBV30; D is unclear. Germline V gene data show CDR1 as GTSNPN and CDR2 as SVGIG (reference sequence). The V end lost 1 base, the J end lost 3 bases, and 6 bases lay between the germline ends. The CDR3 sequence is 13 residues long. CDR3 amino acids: CAWSGGANEKLFF. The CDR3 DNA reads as TGTGCCTGGAGTGGCGGTGCTAATGAAAAACTGTTTTTT.

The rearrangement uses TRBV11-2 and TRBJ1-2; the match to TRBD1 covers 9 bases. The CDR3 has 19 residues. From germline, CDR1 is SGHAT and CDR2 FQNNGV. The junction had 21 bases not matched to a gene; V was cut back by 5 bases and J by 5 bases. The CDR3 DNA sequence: TGTGCCAGCAGCCAAGATCACCGGGACAGGGACCGTCTCAGGTATGGCTACACCTTC. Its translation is CASSQDHRDRDRLRYGYTF.

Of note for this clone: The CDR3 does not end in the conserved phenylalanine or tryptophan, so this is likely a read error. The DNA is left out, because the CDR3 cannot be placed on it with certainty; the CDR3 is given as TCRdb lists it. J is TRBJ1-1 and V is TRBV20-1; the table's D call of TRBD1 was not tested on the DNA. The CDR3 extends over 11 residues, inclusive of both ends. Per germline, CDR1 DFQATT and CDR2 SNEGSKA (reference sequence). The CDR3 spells CSAWGQSQGFV.

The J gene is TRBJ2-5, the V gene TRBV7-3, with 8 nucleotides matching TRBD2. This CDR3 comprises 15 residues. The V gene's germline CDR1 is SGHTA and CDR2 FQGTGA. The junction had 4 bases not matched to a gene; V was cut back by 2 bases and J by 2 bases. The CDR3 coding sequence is TGTGCCAGCAGCTTACTAGCGGGTGCACAAGAGACCCAGTACTTC. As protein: CASSLLAGAQETQYF. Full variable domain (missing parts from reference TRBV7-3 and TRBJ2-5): GAGVSQTPSNKVTEKGKYVELRCDPISGHTALYWYRQSLGQGPEFLIYFQGTGAADDSGLPNDRFFAVRPEGSVSTLKIQRTERGDSAVYLCASSLLAGAQETQYFGPGTRLLVL.

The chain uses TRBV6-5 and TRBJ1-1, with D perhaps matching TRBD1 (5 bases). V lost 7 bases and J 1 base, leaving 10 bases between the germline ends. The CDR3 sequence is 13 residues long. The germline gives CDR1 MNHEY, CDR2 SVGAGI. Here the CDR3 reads CASKWGENTEAFF. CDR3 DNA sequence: TGTGCCAGCAAGTGGGGGGAGAACACTGAAGCTTTCTTT.

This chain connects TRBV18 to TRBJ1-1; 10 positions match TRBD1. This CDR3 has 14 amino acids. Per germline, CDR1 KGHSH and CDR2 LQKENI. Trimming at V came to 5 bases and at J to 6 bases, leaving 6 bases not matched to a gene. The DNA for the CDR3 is TGTGCCAGCTCAAGGGACAGGGGTGTCTCTGAAGCTTTCTTT. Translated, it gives CASSRDRGVSEAFF. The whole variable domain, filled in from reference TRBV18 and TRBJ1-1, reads NAGVMQNPRHLVRRRGQEARLRCSPMKGHSHVYWYRQLPEEGLKFMVYLQKENIIDESGMPKERFSAEFPKEGPSILRIQQVVRGDSAAYFCASSRDRGVSEAFFGQGTRLTVV.

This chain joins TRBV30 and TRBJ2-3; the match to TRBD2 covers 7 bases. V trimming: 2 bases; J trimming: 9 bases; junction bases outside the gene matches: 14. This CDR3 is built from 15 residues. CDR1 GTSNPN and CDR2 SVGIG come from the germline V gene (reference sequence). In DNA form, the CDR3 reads TGTGCCTGGAGTCCCCCCGCGGGAGTGGTTGCAACGCAGTATTTT. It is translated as CAWSPPAGVVATQYF.

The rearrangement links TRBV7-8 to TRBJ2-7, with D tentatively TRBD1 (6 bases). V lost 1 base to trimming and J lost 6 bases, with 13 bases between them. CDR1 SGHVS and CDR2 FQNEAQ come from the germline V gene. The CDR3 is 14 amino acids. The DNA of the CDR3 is TGTGCCAGCAGCTTAGGTTCAGGGGTGGTCGAGCAGTACTTC. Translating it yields CASSLGSGVVEQYF.

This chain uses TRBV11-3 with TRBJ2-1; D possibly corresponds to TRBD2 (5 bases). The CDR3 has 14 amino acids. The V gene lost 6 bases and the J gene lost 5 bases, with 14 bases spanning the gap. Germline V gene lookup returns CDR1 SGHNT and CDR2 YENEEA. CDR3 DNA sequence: TGTGCCAGCAGTCGGGATGCGGTAGACAATGAGCAGTTCTTC. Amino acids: CASSRDAVDNEQFF.